This T cell receptor beta chain was retrieved from a study of vaccination and CD4 T cells after COVID-19. About the study: Four females and six males made up the convalescents, two of whom were Hispanic. The peptides that stimulated the cells were overlapping spike peptides from SARS-CoV-2, HCoV-NL63, HCoV-OC43 and HCoV-229E. Study-level points and caveats: Spike mono-reactivity was shown by 304 of 307 vaccine-specific clones in convalescent patients.

With regard to this clonotype: Its target is unknown.

The V gene end was trimmed by 6 bases and the J gene end by 2 bases; junction bases not matched to a gene: 10. This CDR3 contains 15 residues. Per the germline V gene, CDR1 is MNHNS and CDR2 is SASEGT. CD4+ T cells that had been cultured provided DNA sequenced with the Oncomine TCR Beta short-read assay. Each CDR3 protein is one row after TCRdb ran MiXCR on the PCR reads. The sample contains approximately 10,000 distinct CDR3 sequences, 58% of which appear only once. Treatment indicated: approximately nine-day PBMC culture with coronavirus spike peptide pools or control peptides (ViraFEST assay). Sequencing was performed on CD4+ T cells from blood, cultured in vitro. This receptor was obtained from a human donor who had recovered from COVID-19. This chain joins TRBV6-1 and TRBJ2-7; 7 bases are shared with TRBD1. The CDR3 region has the DNA TGTGCCAGCAGGACAGGCCGGGACAGAACCTACGAGCAGTACTTC. Translation gives CASRTGRDRTYEQYF.